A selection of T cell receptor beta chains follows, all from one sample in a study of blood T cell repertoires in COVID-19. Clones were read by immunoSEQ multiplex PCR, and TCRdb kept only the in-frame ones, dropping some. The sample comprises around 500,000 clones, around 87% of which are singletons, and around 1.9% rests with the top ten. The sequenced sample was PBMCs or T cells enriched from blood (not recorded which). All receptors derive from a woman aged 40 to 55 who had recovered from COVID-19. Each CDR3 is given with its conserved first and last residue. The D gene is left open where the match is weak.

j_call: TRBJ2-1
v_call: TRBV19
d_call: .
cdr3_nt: TGTGCCAGTAGTATAGTGGGGGGGACAAATAGGCAGTTCTTC
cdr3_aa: CASSIVGGTNRQFF

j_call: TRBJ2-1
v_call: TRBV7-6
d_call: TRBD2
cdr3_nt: TGTGCCAGCAGCTTAGGCGGGAGTAGGGATGAGCAGTTCTTC
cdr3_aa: CASSLGGSRDEQFF

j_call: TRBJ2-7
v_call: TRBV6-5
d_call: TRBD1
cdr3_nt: TGTGCCAGCAGGAGACCCGGGACAGGGGCCCACGAGCAGTACTTC
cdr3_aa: CASRRPGTGAHEQYF

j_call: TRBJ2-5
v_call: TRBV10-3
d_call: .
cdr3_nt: TGTGCCATCAGTGAGTCGAAGGTCCCAGGGGAAGAGACCCAGTACTTC
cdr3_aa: CAISESKVPGEETQYF

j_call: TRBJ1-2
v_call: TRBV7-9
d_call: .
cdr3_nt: TGTGCCAGCAGCTCCTACGCGGCAGAGCGGGGCAGCTATGGCTACACCTTC
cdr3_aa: CASSSYAAERGSYGYTF

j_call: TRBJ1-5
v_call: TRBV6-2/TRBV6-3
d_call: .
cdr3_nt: TGTGCCAGCAGTTACTGGGGCCAGGCTACTCAGCCCCAGCATTTT
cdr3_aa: CASSYWGQATQPQHF

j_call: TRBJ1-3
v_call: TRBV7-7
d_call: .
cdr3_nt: TGTGCCAGCAGCGCCGGCGGGGCTGTTGGAAACACCATATATTTT
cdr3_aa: CASSAGGAVGNTIYF

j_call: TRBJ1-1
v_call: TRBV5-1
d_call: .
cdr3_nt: TGCGCCAGCAGCTTGAGGACCGGGGAAGGCAAACCTGAAGCTTTCTTT
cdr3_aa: CASSLRTGEGKPEAFF

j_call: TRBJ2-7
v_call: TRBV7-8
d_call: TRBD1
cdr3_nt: TGTGCCAGCAGCTCCGGACAGGGGCCCTACGAGCAGTACTTC
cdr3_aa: CASSSGQGPYEQYF

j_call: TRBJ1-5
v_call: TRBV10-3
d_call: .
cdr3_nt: TGTGCCATCAGTGCAGGGGTAAGCAATCAGCCCCAGCATTTT
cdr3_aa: CAISAGVSNQPQHF